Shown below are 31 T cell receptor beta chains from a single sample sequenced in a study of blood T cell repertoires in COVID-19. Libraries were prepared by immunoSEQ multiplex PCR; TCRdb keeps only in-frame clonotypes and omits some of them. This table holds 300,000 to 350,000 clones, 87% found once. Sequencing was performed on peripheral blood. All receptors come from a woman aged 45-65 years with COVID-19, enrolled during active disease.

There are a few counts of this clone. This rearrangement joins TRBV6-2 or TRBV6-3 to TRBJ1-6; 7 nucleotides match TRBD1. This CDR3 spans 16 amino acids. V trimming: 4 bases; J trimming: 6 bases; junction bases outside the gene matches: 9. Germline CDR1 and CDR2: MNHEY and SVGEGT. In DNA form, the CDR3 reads TGTGCCAGCAGTTCCCTATTCGGGACAGCTAATTCACCCCTCCACTTT. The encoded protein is CASSSLFGTANSPLHF.

The CDR3 reads CASSSRGLRGYTF. In nucleotides, the CDR3 is TGTGCCAGCAGCAGCAGGGGTCTAAGGGGCTACACCTTC. The rearrangement joins TRBV7-2 to TRBJ1-2, with D possibly being TRBD1 (6 bases). The germline V gene encodes CDR1 SGHTA and CDR2 FQGNSA. The CDR3 length is 13 residues. Trimming left V 5 bases short and J 8 bases short, with 15 bases between.

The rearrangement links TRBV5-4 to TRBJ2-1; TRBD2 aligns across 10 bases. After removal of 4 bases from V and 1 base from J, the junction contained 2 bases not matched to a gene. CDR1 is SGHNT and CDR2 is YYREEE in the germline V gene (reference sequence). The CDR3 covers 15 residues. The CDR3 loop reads CASSGSGRSYNEQFF. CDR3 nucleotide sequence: TGTGCCAGCAGCGGTAGCGGGAGGTCCTACAATGAGCAGTTCTTC. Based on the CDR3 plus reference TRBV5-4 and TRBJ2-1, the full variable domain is ETGVTQSPTHLIKTRGQQVTLRCSSQSGHNTVSWYQQALGQGPQFIFQYYREEENGRGNFPPRFSGLQFPNYSSELNVNALELDDSALYLCASSGSGRSYNEQFFGPGTRLTVL.

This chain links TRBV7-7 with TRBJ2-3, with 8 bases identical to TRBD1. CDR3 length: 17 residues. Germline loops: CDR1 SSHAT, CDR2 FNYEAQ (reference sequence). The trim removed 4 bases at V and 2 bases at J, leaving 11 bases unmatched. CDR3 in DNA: TGTGCCAGCAGCTCACGACCGCCGGGACAGGTCACAGATACGCAGTATTTT. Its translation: CASSSRPPGQVTDTQYF.

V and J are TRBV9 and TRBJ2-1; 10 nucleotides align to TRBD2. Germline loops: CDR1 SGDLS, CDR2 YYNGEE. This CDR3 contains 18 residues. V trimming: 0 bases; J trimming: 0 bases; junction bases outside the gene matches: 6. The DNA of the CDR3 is TGTGCCAGCAGCGTAGCTAGCGGGAGCGTGACCTCCTACAATGAGCAGTTCTTC. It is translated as CASSVASGSVTSYNEQFF.

In DNA, the CDR3 is TGTGCCAGCAGTACCGGACTAGCTTCCAACGAGCAGTACTTC. This sequence encodes CASSTGLASNEQYF. The chain couples TRBV11-2 to TRBJ2-7; 8 bases map to TRBD2. Trimming removed 6 bases from V and 5 bases from J; junction bases left unmatched: 9. The CDR3 totals 14 residues. The germline V gene encodes CDR1 SGHAT and CDR2 FQNNGV.

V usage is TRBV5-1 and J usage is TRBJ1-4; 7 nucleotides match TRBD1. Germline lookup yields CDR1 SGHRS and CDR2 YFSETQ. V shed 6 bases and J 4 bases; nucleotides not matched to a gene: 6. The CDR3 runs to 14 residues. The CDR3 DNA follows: TGCGCCAGCACCGCCGGGACAGTTAATGAAAAACTGTTTTTT. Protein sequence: CASTAGTVNEKLFF. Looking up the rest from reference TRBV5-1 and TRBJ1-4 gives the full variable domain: KAGVTQTPRYLIKTRGQQVTLSCSPISGHRSVSWYQQTPGQGLQFLFEYFSETQRNKGNFPGRFSGRQFSNSRSEMNVSTLELGDSALYLCASTAGTVNEKLFFGSGTQLSVL.

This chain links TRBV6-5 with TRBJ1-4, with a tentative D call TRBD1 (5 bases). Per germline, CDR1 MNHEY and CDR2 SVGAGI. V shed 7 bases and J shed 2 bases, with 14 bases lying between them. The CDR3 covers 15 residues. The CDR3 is CASTRVGATNEKLFF. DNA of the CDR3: TGTGCCAGCACCAGGGTCGGAGCGACTAATGAAAAACTGTTTTTT.

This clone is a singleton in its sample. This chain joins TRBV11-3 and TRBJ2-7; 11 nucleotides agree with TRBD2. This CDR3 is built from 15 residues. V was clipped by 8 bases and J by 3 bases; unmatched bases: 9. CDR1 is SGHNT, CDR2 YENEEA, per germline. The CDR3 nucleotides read TGTGCCAGCTCCCCCGGGCTAGCGGGAGGCTACGAGCAGTACTTC. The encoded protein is CASSPGLAGGYEQYF.

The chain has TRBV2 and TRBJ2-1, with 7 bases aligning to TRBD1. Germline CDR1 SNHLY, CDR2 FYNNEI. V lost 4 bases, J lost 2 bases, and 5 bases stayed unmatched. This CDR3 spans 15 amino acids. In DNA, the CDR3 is TGTGCCAGCAGTGGCGTTGACAGGGCCTACAATGAGCAGTTCTTC. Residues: CASSGVDRAYNEQFF.

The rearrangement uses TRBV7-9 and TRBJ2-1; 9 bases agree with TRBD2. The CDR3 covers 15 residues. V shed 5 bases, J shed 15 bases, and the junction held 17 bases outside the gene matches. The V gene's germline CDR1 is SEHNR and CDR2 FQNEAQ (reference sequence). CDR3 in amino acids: CASSPVMSGGTGSFF. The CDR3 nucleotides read TGTGCCAGCAGCCCCGTCATGAGCGGGGGGACCGGATCGTTCTTC.

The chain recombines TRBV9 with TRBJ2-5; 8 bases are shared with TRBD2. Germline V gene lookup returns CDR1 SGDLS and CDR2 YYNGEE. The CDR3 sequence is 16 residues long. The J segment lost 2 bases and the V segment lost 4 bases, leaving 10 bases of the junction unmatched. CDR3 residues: CASSTTSGWGQETQYF. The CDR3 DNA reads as TGTGCCAGCAGCACAACTAGCGGTTGGGGGCAAGAGACCCAGTACTTC.

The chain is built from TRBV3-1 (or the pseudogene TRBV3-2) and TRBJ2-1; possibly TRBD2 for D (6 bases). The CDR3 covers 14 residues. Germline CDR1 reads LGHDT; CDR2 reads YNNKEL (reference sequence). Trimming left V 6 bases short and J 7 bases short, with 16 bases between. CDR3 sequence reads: CASRRGGGQNEQFF. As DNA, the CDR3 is TGTGCCAGCAGGCGGGGTGGAGGGCAGAATGAGCAGTTCTTC.

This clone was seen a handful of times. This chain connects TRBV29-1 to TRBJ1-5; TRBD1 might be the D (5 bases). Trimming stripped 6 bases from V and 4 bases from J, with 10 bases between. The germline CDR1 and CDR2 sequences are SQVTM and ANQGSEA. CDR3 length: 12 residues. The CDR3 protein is CSVLQANQPQHF. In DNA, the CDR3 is TGCAGCGTACTACAGGCGAATCAGCCCCAGCATTTT.

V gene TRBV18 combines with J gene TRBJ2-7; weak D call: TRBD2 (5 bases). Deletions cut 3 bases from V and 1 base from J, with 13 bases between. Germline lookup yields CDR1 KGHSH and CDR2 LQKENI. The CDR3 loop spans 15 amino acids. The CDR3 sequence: CASSPAGLSSYEQYF. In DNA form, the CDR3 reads TGTGCCAGCTCACCCGCGGGTCTTTCTTCCTACGAGCAGTACTTC.

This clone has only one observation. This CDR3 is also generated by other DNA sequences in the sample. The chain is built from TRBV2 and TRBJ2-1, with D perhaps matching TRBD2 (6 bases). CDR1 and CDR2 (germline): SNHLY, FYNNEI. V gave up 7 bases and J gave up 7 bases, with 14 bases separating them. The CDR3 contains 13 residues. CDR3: CASNSGRGNEQFF. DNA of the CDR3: TGTGCCAGCAACTCGGGGCGGGGTAATGAGCAGTTCTTC.

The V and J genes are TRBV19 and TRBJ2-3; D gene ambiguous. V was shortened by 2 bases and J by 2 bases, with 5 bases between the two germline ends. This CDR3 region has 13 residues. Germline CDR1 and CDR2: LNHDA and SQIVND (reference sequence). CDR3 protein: CASSILATDTQYF. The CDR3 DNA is TGTGCCAGTAGTATATTGGCCACAGATACGCAGTATTTT.

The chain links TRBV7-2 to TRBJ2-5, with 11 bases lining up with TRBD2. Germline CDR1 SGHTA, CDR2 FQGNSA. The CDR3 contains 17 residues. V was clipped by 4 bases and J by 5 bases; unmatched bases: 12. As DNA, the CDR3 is TGTGCCAGCAGCTCCCGAGGGACTAGCGGCCTCGGGGAGACCCAGTACTTC. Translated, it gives CASSSRGTSGLGETQYF.

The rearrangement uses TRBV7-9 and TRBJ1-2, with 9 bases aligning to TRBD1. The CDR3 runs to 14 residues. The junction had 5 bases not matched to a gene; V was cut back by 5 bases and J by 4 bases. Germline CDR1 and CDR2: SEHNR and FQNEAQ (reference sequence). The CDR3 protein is CASSPGQGFYGYTF. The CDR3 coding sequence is TGTGCCAGCAGCCCCGGACAGGGGTTCTATGGCTACACCTTC.

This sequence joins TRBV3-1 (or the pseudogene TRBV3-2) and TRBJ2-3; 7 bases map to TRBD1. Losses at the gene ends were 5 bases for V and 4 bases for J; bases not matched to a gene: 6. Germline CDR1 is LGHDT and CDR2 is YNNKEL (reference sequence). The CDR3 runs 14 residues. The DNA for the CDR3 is TGTGCCAGCAGCGTGACAGGGCATGCAGATACGCAGTATTTT. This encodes CASSVTGHADTQYF.

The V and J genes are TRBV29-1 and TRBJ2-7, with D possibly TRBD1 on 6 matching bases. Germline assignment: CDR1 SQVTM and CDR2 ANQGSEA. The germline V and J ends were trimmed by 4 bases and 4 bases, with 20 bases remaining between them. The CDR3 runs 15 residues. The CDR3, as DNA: TGCAGCGTTGTTTATTCAGGGGACATGTTTTACGAGCAGTACTTC. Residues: CSVVYSGDMFYEQYF.

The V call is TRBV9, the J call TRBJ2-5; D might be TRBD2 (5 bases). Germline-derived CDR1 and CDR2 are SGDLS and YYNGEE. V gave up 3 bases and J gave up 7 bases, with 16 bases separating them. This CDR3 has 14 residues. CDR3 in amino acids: CASSGMGYRGTQYF. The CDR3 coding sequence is TGTGCCAGCAGCGGTATGGGGTACCGGGGGACCCAGTACTTC.

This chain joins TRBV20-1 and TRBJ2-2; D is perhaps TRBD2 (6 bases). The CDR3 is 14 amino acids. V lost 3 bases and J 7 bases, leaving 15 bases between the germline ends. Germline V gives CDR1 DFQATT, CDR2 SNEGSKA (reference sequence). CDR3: CSASSKLAGGELFF. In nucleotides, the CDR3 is TGCAGTGCTAGTTCAAAACTAGCCGGCGGGGAGCTGTTTTTT.

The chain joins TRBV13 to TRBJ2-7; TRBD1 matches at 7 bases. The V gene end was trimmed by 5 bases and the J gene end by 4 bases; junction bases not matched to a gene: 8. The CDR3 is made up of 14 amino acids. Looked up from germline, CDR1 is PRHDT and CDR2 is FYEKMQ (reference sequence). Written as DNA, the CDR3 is TGTGCCAGCAGCCCAACAACAGGGGATTACGAGCAGTACTTC. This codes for CASSPTTGDYEQYF. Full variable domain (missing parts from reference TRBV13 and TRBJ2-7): AAGVIQSPRHLIKEKRETATLKCYPIPRHDTVYWYQQGPGQDPQFLISFYEKMQSDKGSIPDRFSAQQFSDYHSELNMSSLELGDSALYFCASSPTTGDYEQYFGPGTRLTVT.

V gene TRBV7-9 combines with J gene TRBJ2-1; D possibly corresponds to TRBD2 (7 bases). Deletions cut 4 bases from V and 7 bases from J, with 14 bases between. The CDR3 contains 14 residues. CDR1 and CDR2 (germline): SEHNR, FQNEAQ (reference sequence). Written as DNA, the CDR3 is TGTGCCAGCAGCTCCTGGGGGGGGCAGAATGAGCAGTTCTTC. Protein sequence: CASSSWGGQNEQFF.

The CDR3: CASSQGPDRAYGYTF. CDR3 DNA sequence: TGTGCCAGCAGCCAGGGGCCCGACAGGGCCTATGGCTACACCTTC. The V gene is TRBV11-2, the J gene TRBJ1-2; 7 nucleotides line up with TRBD1. Germline CDR1 is SGHAT and CDR2 is FQNNGV. The CDR3 loop spans 15 amino acids. V trimming: 5 bases; J trimming: 4 bases; junction bases outside the gene matches: 10.

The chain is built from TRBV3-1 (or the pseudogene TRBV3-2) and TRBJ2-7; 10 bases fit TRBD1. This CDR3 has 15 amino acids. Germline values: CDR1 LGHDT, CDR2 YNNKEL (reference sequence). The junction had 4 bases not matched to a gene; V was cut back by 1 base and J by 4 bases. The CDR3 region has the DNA TGTGCCAGCAGCCAAGGGGGACAGGGGAGGTACGAGCAGTACTTC. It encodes CASSQGGQGRYEQYF.

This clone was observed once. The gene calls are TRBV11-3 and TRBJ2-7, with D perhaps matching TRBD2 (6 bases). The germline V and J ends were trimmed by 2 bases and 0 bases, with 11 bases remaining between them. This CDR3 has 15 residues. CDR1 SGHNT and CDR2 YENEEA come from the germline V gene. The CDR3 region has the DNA TGTGCCAGCAGCTTAAGACGGACTAACTCCTACGAGCAGTACTTC. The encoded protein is CASSLRRTNSYEQYF.

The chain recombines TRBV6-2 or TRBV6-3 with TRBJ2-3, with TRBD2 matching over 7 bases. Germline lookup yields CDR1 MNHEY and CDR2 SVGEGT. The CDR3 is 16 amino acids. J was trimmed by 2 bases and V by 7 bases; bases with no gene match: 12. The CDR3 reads CASTPRGAGFTDTQYF. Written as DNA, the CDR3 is TGTGCCAGCACCCCCCGGGGAGCGGGATTCACAGATACGCAGTATTTT.

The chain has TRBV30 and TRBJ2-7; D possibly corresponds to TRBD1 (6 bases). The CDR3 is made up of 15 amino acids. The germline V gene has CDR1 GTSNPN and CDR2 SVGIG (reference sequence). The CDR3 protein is CARSPSGTLSYEQYF. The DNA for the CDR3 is TGTGCTCGGAGCCCCTCCGGGACACTCTCCTACGAGCAGTACTTC.

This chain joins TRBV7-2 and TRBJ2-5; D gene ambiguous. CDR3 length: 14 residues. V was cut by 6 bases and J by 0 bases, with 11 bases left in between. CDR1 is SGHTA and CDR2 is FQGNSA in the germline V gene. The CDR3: CASRHPGYQETQYF. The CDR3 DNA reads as TGTGCCAGCAGACATCCAGGATACCAAGAGACCCAGTACTTC.